A selection of T cell receptor beta chains follows, all from one sample in a study of cytomegalovirus exposure and HLA in healthy donors. Libraries were prepared by immunoSEQ multiplex PCR; TCRdb keeps only in-frame clonotypes and omits some of them. The repertoire holds about 120,000 clones, with 70% to 90% as singletons. The sequenced sample consisted of PBMCs. These receptors came from a woman aged 25 to 45 in good health and CMV-seronegative. Each CDR3 is given with its conserved first and last residue. Fields, in order: CDR3 protein, J gene, V gene.

CSSSSGNTIYF TRBJ1-3 TRBV29-1
CASSDGLPYEQYF TRBJ2-7 TRBV27
CASSTGQTTEAFF TRBJ1-1 TRBV18
CSASHGSEQYF TRBJ2-7 TRBV20-1
CASSSRTNEKLFF TRBJ1-4 TRBV7-9
CASSIQTGGNTEAFF TRBJ1-1 TRBV19
CASSERRGMLVEKLFF TRBJ1-4 TRBV6-1
CASSPYAGGYEQYF TRBJ2-7 TRBV4-3
CASSIQLTGKTEAFF TRBJ1-1 TRBV7-9
CSARSVGEYF TRBJ2-5 TRBV20-1
CASSTTGFGAKNIQYF TRBJ2-4 TRBV7-8
CASSLSLGGYEQYF TRBJ2-7 TRBV5-5
CASSQEAGGQPQHF TRBJ1-5 TRBV4-3
CASSLGMGGAWGTEAFF TRBJ1-1 TRBV5-1
CAWSGQGRQPQHF TRBJ1-5 TRBV30
CASSLGQAGGPDTQYF TRBJ2-3 TRBV5-1
CASSMGRNTQYF TRBJ2-3 TRBV6-5
CASSLRDSYEQYF TRBJ2-7 TRBV7-2
CASSLLAGARHTQYF TRBJ2-3 TRBV5-4
CASSDEGTLTGELFF TRBJ2-2 TRBV2
CAWTPQGKRTYEQYF TRBJ2-7 TRBV30
CATSRDKAGEGDTQYF TRBJ2-3 TRBV15
CAWNPGTGNTIYF TRBJ1-3 TRBV30
CASSDRNSNQPQHF TRBJ1-5 TRBV10-2
CASSTSIPGSEAFF TRBJ1-1 TRBV6-5
CASKLSTGGYTF TRBJ1-2 TRBV19
CASSLSSVYTDTQYF TRBJ2-3 TRBV27
CASKLEGLNTEAFF TRBJ1-1 TRBV5-6
CASSPQRGAVSQYF TRBJ2-7 TRBV7-2
CATSKSAGRGGETQYF TRBJ2-5 TRBV15
CASSPDQGPLSYGYTF TRBJ1-2 TRBV7-9
CASSLGAGLVETQYF TRBJ2-5 TRBV11-2
CAISETMTPLGANVLTF TRBJ2-6 TRBV10-3
CASSHRGQGAETQYF TRBJ2-5 TRBV5-1
CASSSYTGGGYGYTF TRBJ1-2 TRBV7-2
CASSASGEITEAFF TRBJ1-1 TRBV6-1
CASRDRSAYQYEQYF TRBJ2-7 TRBV2
CASSWGGTASYEQYF TRBJ2-7 TRBV5-1
CASSPPGGWANVLTF TRBJ2-6 TRBV7-9
CASSELRGGPYEQYF TRBJ2-7 TRBV6-1
CASSSGGAGNQPQHF TRBJ1-5 TRBV19